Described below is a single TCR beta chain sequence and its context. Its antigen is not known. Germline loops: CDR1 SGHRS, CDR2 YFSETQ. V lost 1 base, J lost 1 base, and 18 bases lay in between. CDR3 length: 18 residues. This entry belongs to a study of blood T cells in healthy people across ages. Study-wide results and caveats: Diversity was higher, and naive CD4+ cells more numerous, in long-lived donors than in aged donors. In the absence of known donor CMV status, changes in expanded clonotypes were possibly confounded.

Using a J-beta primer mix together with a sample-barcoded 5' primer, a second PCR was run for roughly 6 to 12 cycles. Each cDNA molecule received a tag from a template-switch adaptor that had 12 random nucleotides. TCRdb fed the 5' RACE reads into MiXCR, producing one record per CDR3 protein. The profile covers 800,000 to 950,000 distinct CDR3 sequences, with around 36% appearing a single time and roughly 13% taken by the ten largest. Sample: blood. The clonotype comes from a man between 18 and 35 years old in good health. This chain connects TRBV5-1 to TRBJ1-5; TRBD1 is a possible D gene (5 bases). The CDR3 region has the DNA TGCGCCAGCAGCTTGAACCCGACAGTTTTCGGAAGCAATCAGCCCCAGCATTTT. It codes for CASSLNPTVFGSNQPQHF.